Each of the 6 T cell receptor beta chains below was sequenced from the same sample in a study of Graves' ophthalmopathy and Graves' hyperthyroidism (dated by TCRdb to 2017 to 2018). Instrument on record: Illumina HiSeq 2000. TCR beta CDR3 regions were amplified from RNA transcripts for repertoire sequencing. HTBI primers and the Qiagen OneStep RT-PCR kit were used in a first-round RT-PCR, which was followed by a second-round multiplex PCR, size selection and purification. Using fastp trimming at Q25 and MiXCR clonotype assembly, TCRdb reanalyzed the public sequencing data and kept in-frame beta chains. Rows with a matching CDR3 protein are joined into one entry that keeps the most common DNA and genes. Within this sample are under 250,000 distinct CDR3 sequences, with roughly 21% of them counted one time only. The top ten constitute 43% of the sample. The sequencing sample was made of peripheral blood. These receptors were obtained from a woman in her forties or fifties with Graves' ophthalmopathy. Donor details come from another sample of the same person, matched by shared clones.

This clonotype was detected ten times or more. The chain links TRBV12-3 or TRBV12-4 to TRBJ1-2; weak D call: TRBD1 (6 bases). Trimming removed 5 bases from V and 7 bases from J, with 8 bases in between. The CDR3 consists of 11 residues. CDR3 loop: CASSPGVGYTF. The DNA for the CDR3 is TGTGCCAGCAGTCCAGGGGTTGGCTACACCTTC.

This chain uses TRBV5-1 with TRBJ2-2; perhaps TRBD1 as D (6 bases). Trimming took 4 bases from V and 1 from J, leaving 11 bases between them. The CDR3 sequence is 15 residues long. Germline V gene sequence: CDR1 SGHRS, CDR2 YFSETQ. This chain's CDR3 is CASSQGHLNTGELFF. The CDR3 nucleotides are TGCGCCAGCAGCCAGGGACATTTGAACACCGGGGAGCTGTTTTTT.

This clonotype appeared many times. The rearrangement links TRBV2 to TRBJ1-1; D remains unclear. V dropped 2 bases and J dropped 1 base, with 5 bases sitting between them. Germline assignment: CDR1 SNHLY and CDR2 FYNNEI. The CDR3 is made up of 13 amino acids. The CDR3, as DNA: TGTGCCAGCAGTGAACTAGAGAACACTGAAGCTTTCTTT. Its translation is CASSELENTEAFF.

This clonotype came up a few times. The chain recombines TRBV3-1 with TRBJ1-2; D unresolved. Germline lookup yields CDR1 LGHDT and CDR2 YNNKEL (reference sequence). Trimming cost V 0 bases and J 7 bases, with 9 bases left between them. The CDR3 has 13 residues. The CDR3 DNA follows: TGTGCCAGCAGCCAAGAACGAGGACTTGGCTACACCTTC. This translates into CASSQERGLGYTF.

Note on this clonotype: A read error may explain this, as a much larger clone is one base away. The conserved closing phenylalanine or tryptophan is absent in this CDR3, likely reflecting a read error. This chain links TRBV12-3 or TRBV12-4 with TRBJ1-5; D is unclear. Deletions cut 1 base from V and 7 bases from J, with 8 bases between. The CDR3 loop spans 13 amino acids. DNA for the CDR3: TGTGCCAGCAGTTTAGGGGTAAAGCAGCCCCAGCATCTT. Translation gives CASSLGVKQPQHL.

This clonotype has ten or more counts. This chain links TRBV12-5 with TRBJ2-5, with no clear D. Germline CDR1 reads LGHNT; CDR2 reads FRNRAP. This CDR3 has 12 amino acids. Deletions cut 2 bases from V and 2 bases from J, with 3 bases between. The DNA for the CDR3 is TGTGCTAGTGGTTTGCAGCAAGAGACCCAGTACTTC. Translating gives CASGLQQETQYF.